In this sample, the clone carrying this T cell receptor (beta chain) turned up a few times. As yet, its antigen is unknown. The CDR3 contains 15 residues. V shed 2 bases and J shed 6 bases, with 17 bases lying between them. These data originate in a study of identical twins. Broader study findings: The same donors were not followed; conclusions instead depended on cross-sectional statistical analysis. Within twin pairs, the out-of-frame alpha sequences they shared showed excess low generation probability.

The authors used template switching to add a universal primer site and gave cDNA unique molecular identifiers. TCRdb reprocessed the 5' RACE reads via MiXCR and lists one record per CDR3 protein. The sample carries hundreds of thousands of distinct CDR3 sequences, over 8.5% recorded once. This sample was shared with a second study, whose subject was yellow fever vaccine responses in identical twins. That investigation notes: In identical twins, vaccine T cell responses appeared partly shared and partly individual.

The material sequenced was PBMCs. This sequence joins TRBV12-3 or TRBV12-4 and TRBJ2-7, with D possibly matching TRBD1 (5 bases). This TCR was recovered from a young woman in good health. The CDR3 coding sequence is TGTGCCAGCAGTTTACGTAGGGCCAGGGATGGCGAGCAGTACTTC. Its translation: CASSLRRARDGEQYF.